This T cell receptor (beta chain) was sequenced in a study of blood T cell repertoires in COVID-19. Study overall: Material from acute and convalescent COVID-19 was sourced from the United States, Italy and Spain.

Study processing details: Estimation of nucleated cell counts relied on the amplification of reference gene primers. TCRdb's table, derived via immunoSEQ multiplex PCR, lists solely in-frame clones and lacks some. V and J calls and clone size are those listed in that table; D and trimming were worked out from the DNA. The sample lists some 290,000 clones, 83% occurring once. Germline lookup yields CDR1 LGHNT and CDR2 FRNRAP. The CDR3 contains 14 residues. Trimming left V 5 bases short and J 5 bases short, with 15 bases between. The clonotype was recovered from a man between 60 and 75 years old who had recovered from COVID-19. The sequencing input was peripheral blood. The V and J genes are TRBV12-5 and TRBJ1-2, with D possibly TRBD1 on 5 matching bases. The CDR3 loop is CASGLSVGGYGYTF. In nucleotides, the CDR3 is TGTGCTAGTGGTCTCTCGGTGGGGGGGTATGGCTACACCTTC.